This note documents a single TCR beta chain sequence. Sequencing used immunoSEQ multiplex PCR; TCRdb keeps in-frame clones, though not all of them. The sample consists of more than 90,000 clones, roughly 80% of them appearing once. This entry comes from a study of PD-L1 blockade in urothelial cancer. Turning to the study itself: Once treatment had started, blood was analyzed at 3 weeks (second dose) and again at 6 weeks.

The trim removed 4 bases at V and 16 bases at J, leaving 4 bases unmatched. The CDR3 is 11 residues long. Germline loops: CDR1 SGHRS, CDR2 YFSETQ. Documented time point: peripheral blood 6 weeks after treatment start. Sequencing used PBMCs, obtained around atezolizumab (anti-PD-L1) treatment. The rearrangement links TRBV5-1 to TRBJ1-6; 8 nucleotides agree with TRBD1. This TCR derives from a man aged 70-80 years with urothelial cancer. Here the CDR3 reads CASSAGQDLHF. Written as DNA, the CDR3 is TGCGCCAGCAGCGCGGGACAGGATCTCCACTTT.